The 21 T cell receptor beta chains below were found in one sample sequenced in a study of blood T cell repertoires in COVID-19. The repertoire was sequenced with immunoSEQ multiplex PCR; TCRdb's copy has only in-frame clones and lacks some. The data hold roughly 250,000 clones, with roughly 89% observed a single time. Material for sequencing was peripheral blood. The origin of the receptors is a man between 25 and 39 years old with acute or convalescent COVID-19.

In its sample, this clone was seen a few times. CDR3 sequence: CASSVGQGVSPLHF. For the CDR3, the DNA is TGTGCCAGCAGCGTAGGGCAGGGGGTGTCACCCCTCCACTTT. V and J are TRBV9 and TRBJ1-6; 7 bases align to TRBD1. The germline CDR1 and CDR2 sequences are SGDLS and YYNGEE. V trimming: 0 bases; J trimming: 10 bases; junction bases outside the gene matches: 4. The CDR3 is 14 amino acids.

The chain recombines TRBV4-1 with TRBJ2-7, with 8 bases matching TRBD1. J lost 5 bases, V lost 2 bases, and 14 bases had no gene match. Germline-derived CDR1 and CDR2 are MGHRA and YSYEKL. The CDR3 extends over 17 amino acids. The CDR3 coding sequence is TGCGCCAGCAGCCAAAACCTAGGACAGGGCGGGTTAGACGAGCAGTACTTC. This translates into CASSQNLGQGGLDEQYF.

A remark on this clone: An end of the junction differs from the germline gene, which may be a read error. This chain uses TRBV7-7 with TRBJ2-1, with a possible D match to TRBD2 (6 bases). The CDR3 loop spans 13 amino acids. CDR1 SSHAT and CDR2 FNYEAQ come from the germline V gene (reference sequence). CDR3 region: CASSQGPEGIRFF. In DNA form, the CDR3 reads TGTGCTAGCAGTCAAGGACCGGAGGGAATCCGGTTCTTC.

This chain joins TRBV5-4 and TRBJ2-7; D possibly corresponds to TRBD1 (6 bases). The germline V gene has CDR1 SGHNT and CDR2 YYREEE (reference sequence). V was trimmed by 2 bases and J by 4 bases, leaving 16 bases between them. The CDR3 loop spans 15 amino acids. This CDR3 is CASSLGGEGLYEQYF. The CDR3 nucleotides read TGTGCCAGCAGCTTAGGGGGAGAGGGCCTATACGAGCAGTACTTC.

Remarks on this clone: Distinct nucleotide sequences in the sample also encode this CDR3. The chain joins TRBV20-1 to TRBJ1-2, with D possibly matching TRBD1 (5 bases). The germline V gene has CDR1 DFQATT and CDR2 SNEGSKA (reference sequence). CDR3 length equals 11 residues. Trimming left V 6 bases short and J 5 bases short, with 10 bases between. CDR3 amino acids: CSAPGTYGYTF. CDR3 sequence (DNA): TGCAGTGCACCCGGGACTTATGGCTACACCTTC.

This clone has only a few counts. J is TRBJ1-5 and V is TRBV28, with D perhaps TRBD1 (6 bases). Germline CDR1 and CDR2: MDHEN and SYDVKM. V lost 6 bases, J lost 0 bases, and 15 bases lay in between. The CDR3 extends over 16 amino acids. CDR3: CASRLQGWYSNQPQHF. The CDR3, as DNA: TGTGCCAGCAGACTACAGGGATGGTATAGCAATCAGCCCCAGCATTTT.

The chain employs TRBV15 and TRBJ1-2; 7 nucleotides line up with TRBD1. CDR3 length: 14 residues. The V gene's germline CDR1 is LNHNV and CDR2 YYDKDF (reference sequence). J lost 8 bases, V lost 3 bases, and 9 bases had no gene match. The CDR3 nucleotides are TGTGCCACCAGCAGCAATAAACAGGGGTGGGGCTACACCTTC. It encodes CATSSNKQGWGYTF.

The chain couples TRBV3-1 (or the pseudogene TRBV3-2) to TRBJ2-7; TRBD2 aligns across 7 bases. Germline-derived CDR1 and CDR2 are LGHDT and YNNKEL (reference sequence). This CDR3 spans 14 amino acids. V trimming: 6 bases; J trimming: 6 bases; junction bases outside the gene matches: 11. The CDR3 region is CASSPWTSPGEQYF. CDR3 nucleotide sequence: TGTGCCAGCAGTCCCTGGACTAGTCCGGGCGAGCAGTACTTC.

V and J are TRBV28 and TRBJ1-6; no clear D. Germline lookup yields CDR1 MDHEN and CDR2 SYDVKM. This CDR3 is 14 amino acids long. V dropped 6 bases and J dropped 8 bases, with 14 bases sitting between them. The CDR3 sequence is CASSFRRGYSPLHF. CDR3 coding DNA: TGTGCCAGCAGCTTCCGCCGAGGGTATTCACCCCTCCACTTT.

The chain couples TRBV3-1 (or the pseudogene TRBV3-2) to TRBJ1-2; D is uncertain. The V end lost 4 bases, the J end lost 2 bases, and 11 bases lay between the germline ends. Germline V gives CDR1 LGHDT, CDR2 YNNKEL (reference sequence). The CDR3 runs 14 residues. CDR3 coding DNA: TGTGCCAGCAGCCCCCTGACGGAGAACTATGGCTACACCTTC. Its translation: CASSPLTENYGYTF.

The chain recombines TRBV18 with TRBJ1-4; tentatively, D is TRBD1 (6 bases). Trimming removed 3 bases at V and 8 bases at J, with 16 bases between. The CDR3 is 15 amino acids. CDR1 and CDR2 from the germline V gene are KGHSH and LQKENI. CDR3 nucleotides: TGTGCCAGCTCACCTACAGGGTCCTCGGGGGAAAAACTGTTTTTT. Protein: CASSPTGSSGEKLFF.

The genes are TRBV18 and TRBJ2-2; D is unresolved. The germline V gene has CDR1 KGHSH and CDR2 LQKENI. CDR3 size: 14 residues. The ends were cut back, 1 base at V and 7 bases at J, with 10 bases in the middle. CDR3 region: CASSPLEAIGELFF. The CDR3 bases are TGTGCCAGCTCACCACTAGAGGCGATCGGGGAGCTGTTTTTT.

This clone has only one observation. J is TRBJ2-7 and V is TRBV27, with unresolved D. V was cut by 4 bases and J by 1 base, with 8 bases left in between. Germline V lookup: CDR1 MNHEY, CDR2 SMNVEV (reference sequence). The CDR3 is 13 residues long. The CDR3 DNA sequence: TGTGCCAGCAGTTGGGCTGGATCCTACGAGCAGTACTTC. Its protein product is CASSWAGSYEQYF.

This clone was counted a single time. The rearrangement joins TRBV6-5 to TRBJ1-2, with D tentatively TRBD1 (6 bases). This CDR3 has 14 residues. V lost 11 bases, J lost 6 bases, and 22 bases lay in between. CDR1 MNHEY and CDR2 SVGAGI come from the germline V gene. Here the CDR3 DNA reads TGTGCCCTTGGGGTTTTAGGGGGTCCCAATGGCTACACCTTC. As protein: CALGVLGGPNGYTF.

V is TRBV5-4 and J is TRBJ1-4, with TRBD1 identical over 7 bases. This CDR3 comprises 15 residues. The ends lost 4 bases at V and 5 bases at J; junction bases unmatched: 8. Germline lookup yields CDR1 SGHNT and CDR2 YYREEE (reference sequence). The CDR3 DNA sequence: TGTGCCAGCAGCAAAGAGGGACAGTCGAATGAAAAACTGTTTTTT. Translated: CASSKEGQSNEKLFF.

The chain couples TRBV6-4 to TRBJ1-5; the D gene is possibly TRBD1 (6 bases). V dropped 3 bases and J dropped 1 base, with 13 bases sitting between them. This CDR3 has 16 amino acids. Germline CDR1 and CDR2: MRHNA and SNTAGT. This chain's CDR3 is CASSEGGQISNQPQHF. As DNA, the CDR3 is TGTGCCAGCAGTGAAGGAGGACAGATAAGCAATCAGCCCCAGCATTTT.

V is TRBV30 and J is TRBJ2-3, with D maybe TRBD2 (6 bases). Germline V gives CDR1 GTSNPN, CDR2 SVGIG (reference sequence). This CDR3 is 15 amino acids long. Trimming removed 5 bases from V and 0 bases from J, with 15 bases in between. This chain's CDR3 is CAWGTASASTDTQYF. DNA of the CDR3: TGTGCCTGGGGTACGGCTAGCGCTAGCACAGATACGCAGTATTTT.

The genes are TRBV30 and TRBJ2-7; tentatively, D is TRBD1 (6 bases). Germline CDR1 is GTSNPN and CDR2 is SVGIG (reference sequence). The length of the CDR3 is 14 residues. V was clipped by 5 bases and J by 6 bases, with 20 bases between them. As DNA, the CDR3 is TGTGCCTGGGGGCAGGGGCGGCTCTTGGGCGAGCAGTACTTC. This gives the protein CAWGQGRLLGEQYF. Combining the CDR3 with reference TRBV30 and TRBJ2-7 gives the whole variable domain SQTIHQWPATLVQPVGSPLSLECTVEGTSNPNLYWYRQAAGRGLQLLFYSVGIGQISSEVPQNLSASRPQDRQFILSSKKLLLSDSGFYLCAWGQGRLLGEQYFGPGTRLTVT.

This chain uses TRBV6-5 with TRBJ1-2, with 7 bases aligning to TRBD1. Germline CDR1 reads MNHEY; CDR2 reads SVGAGI. The length of the CDR3 is 14 residues. The V segment lost 7 bases and the J segment 2 bases; nucleotides outside the gene matches: 7. CDR3 DNA sequence: TGTGCCAGCAAATCCAGGGGGACCAACTATGGCTACACCTTC. This sequence encodes CASKSRGTNYGYTF.

The chain is built from TRBV5-1 and TRBJ1-5; no clear D gene. Trimming shortened V by 0 bases and J by 4 bases, and 5 bases separated the two germline ends. The germline gives CDR1 SGHRS, CDR2 YFSETQ. The CDR3 is 13 residues long. The CDR3 sequence is CASSLVPNQPQHF. The DNA for the CDR3 is TGCGCCAGCAGCTTGGTCCCAAATCAGCCCCAGCATTTT.

This chain links TRBV5-1 with TRBJ2-3, with TRBD2 matching over 7 bases. The V segment lost 7 bases and the J segment 0 bases; nucleotides outside the gene matches: 5. The CDR3 has 14 amino acids. Germline V gene lookup returns CDR1 SGHRS and CDR2 YFSETQ. The CDR3 DNA follows: TGCGCCAGCCGAGCGGGGCCTAGCACAGATACGCAGTATTTT. Encoded protein: CASRAGPSTDTQYF.